This record looks at one TCR beta chain sequence and its context. Its specific antigen is unknown. It has no much larger one-base neighbor in the sample; base qualities were not kept. TCRbeta CDR3 regions were amplified from genomic DNA by means of the immunoSEQ Assay, a bias-controlled multiplex PCR. Processing in the source paper ran as follows. The number of nucleated cells in each sample was estimated by amplification of reference gene primers within the assay. To quantify the absolute abundance of each unique TCRbeta CDR3 rearrangement, sequence reads were collapsed and filtered. For each sample, productive Simpson clonality was calculated as the square root of Simpson's diversity index over productive rearrangements. As stored in TCRdb, this immuneACCESS dataset retains in-frame rearrangements with V and J assigned. A fraction of the clones does not appear; measured against another copy, unresolved V genes explain less than half of the discrepancy, and the remainder lacks a known reason. The V and J calls and the clone size are those of that table, but D and trimming were determined from the DNA. The sample records approximately 150,000 clones, 88% of which are singletons. Less than 2% of the sample comes from the top ten.

The data were taken from a study of blood T cell repertoires in COVID-19 (dated by TCRdb to the early 2020s). The study in broad terms: The collaborator samples originated in the United States, Italy and Spain and spanned the acute and convalescent phases of COVID-19. Nearly every sample came with metadata listing a de-identified subject ID, COVID-19 status, age in years and sex. The material from the prospective study consisted of cDNA or gDNA derived from T cells, B-cell-depleted T cells, or PBMCs. The repertoires were made available in a free public database intended to serve as a resource for research on the immune response to SARS-CoV-2. The samples were drawn from two sources: the first 160 participants of the ongoing ImmuneRACE study, and 950 to 1,500 subjects contributed by 6 global collaborators. HLA class I and class II types, where available, came from metadata supplied by the sample provider rather than from assay-based typing. The dataset comprised deeply sampled blood TCRbeta repertoires from subjects exposed to, actively infected with, or recovered from COVID-19. Overall results and qualifications from the work: How much clinical and demographic metadata was included differed by source and by participant, and the metadata was provided uncurated.

Whole blood was collected in K2EDTA tubes by collaborating institutions according to the institutions' own protocols. For TCRbeta analysis, collaborators shipped samples in one of three forms: frozen whole blood, isolated PBMCs, or DNA extracted from either of those sample types. The CDR1 and CDR2 encoded by the germline V gene (reference sequence) are LNHDA and SQIVND. V is shortened by 3 bases, J by 0 bases, and the region joining them spans 11 bases. Inclusive of the bounding cysteine and phenylalanine, the CDR3 is 15 residues long. The read is trimmed to its CDR3 DNA, 45 bases read in frame from base 1.

The chain couples TRBV19 to TRBJ1-1; the D segment could be TRBD1, given 5 matching bases. The clonotype was recovered from a man between 65 and 79 years old with acute or convalescent COVID-19. The sequenced sample consisted of peripheral blood. The CDR3 amino acid sequence is: CASSIGAVMNTEAFF. The DNA reads TGTGCCAGTAGTATTGGGGCAGTCATGAACACTGAAGCTTTCTTT.